The clone carrying this T cell receptor (beta chain) was counted a single time. The data derive from a study of technical replicates of blood from a handful of donors. This table comes from immunoSEQ multiplex PCR, and its TCRdb copy is limited to in-frame clones, with some not included. The sample holds 75,000 to 100,000 clones, roughly 95% seen once. The CDR3 consists of 12 residues. V was clipped by 3 bases and J by 6 bases, with 9 bases between them. CDR1 is LNHDA, CDR2 SQIVND, per germline (reference sequence). The receptor was isolated from a human donor in good health. The sample taken for sequencing was T cells isolated from PBMCs. The chain recombines TRBV19 with TRBJ2-7; D perhaps matches TRBD2 (5 bases). CDR3 DNA sequence: TGTGCCAGTAGTATGCGAGGGTTCGAGCAGTACTTC. Protein product: CASSMRGFEQYF. Full variable domain (rest looked up from reference TRBV19 and TRBJ2-7): DGGITQSPKYLFRKEGQNVTLSCEQNLNHDAMYWYRQDPGQGLRLIYYSQIVNDFQKGDIAEGYSVSREKKESFPLTVTSAQKNPTAFYLCASSMRGFEQYFGPGTRLTVT.